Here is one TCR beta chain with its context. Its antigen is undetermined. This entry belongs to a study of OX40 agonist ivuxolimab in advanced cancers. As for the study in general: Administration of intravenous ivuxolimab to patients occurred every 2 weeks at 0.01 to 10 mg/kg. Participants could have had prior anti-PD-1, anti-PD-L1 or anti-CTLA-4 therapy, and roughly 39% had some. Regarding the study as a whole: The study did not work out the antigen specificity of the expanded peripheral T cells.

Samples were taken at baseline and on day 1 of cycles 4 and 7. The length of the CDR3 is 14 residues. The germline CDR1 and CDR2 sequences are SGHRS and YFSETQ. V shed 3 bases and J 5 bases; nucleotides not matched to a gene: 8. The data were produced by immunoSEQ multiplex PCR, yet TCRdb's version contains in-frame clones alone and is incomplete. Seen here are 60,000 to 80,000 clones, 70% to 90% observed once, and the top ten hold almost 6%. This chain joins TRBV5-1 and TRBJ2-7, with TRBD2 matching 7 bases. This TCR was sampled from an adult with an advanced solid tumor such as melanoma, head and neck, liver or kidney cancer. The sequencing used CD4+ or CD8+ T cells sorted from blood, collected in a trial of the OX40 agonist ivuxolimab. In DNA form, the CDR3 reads TGCGCCAGCAGCTATCCTGGGGGGGTTAACGAGCAGTACTTC. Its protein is CASSYPGGVNEQYF.